This T cell receptor (beta chain) was sequenced in a study of response to subunit inactivated influenza vaccine. The CDR3 contains 16 residues. Germline CDR1 and CDR2: KGHSH and LQKENI. V shed 5 bases and J shed 1 base, with 15 bases lying between them. From the RT-PCR reads, TCRdb called clonotypes with MiXCR, one entry per CDR3 protein. The sample includes some 550,000 distinct CDR3 sequences, roughly 25% of them seen just once. The same sample was also studied in work on T cells expressing NK-cell markers. That paper adds: In generating TCR beta cDNA, 5'RACE template switching with UMIs was used. Cells sorted as CD3+CD56+NKG2C+, CD3+CD56+NKG2C- and CD3+CD56-NKG2C+ T cells supplied the TCR beta repertoires. In a group of 5 to 7 donors, dominant NKG2C+ clonotypes represented about 1.0-7.5% of CD8+ T cells.

Sequenced material: CD4+ T cells sorted from PBMCs, taken roughly 13 days after vaccination. The V gene is TRBV18, the J gene TRBJ1-5; a weak D match, TRBD1 (5 bases). The source of this sequence is a man between 45 and 60 years old who received an inactivated influenza vaccine. This chain's CDR3 is CASSRGTELSNQPQHF. For the CDR3, the DNA is TGTGCCAGCTCAAGAGGGACGGAGTTGAGCAATCAGCCCCAGCATTTT.